The next 6 T cell receptor beta chains were all read from a single sample in a study of Graves' ophthalmopathy and Graves' hyperthyroidism. Amplification of TCR beta CDR3 regions used RNA transcripts. An opening RT-PCR round employed HTBI primers and preceded a second-round multiplex PCR. One entry per CDR3 protein results from TCRdb running MiXCR on the multiplex PCR reads. Of approximately 460,000 distinct CDR3 sequences listed, approximately 15% are singletons. Sequencing used blood. The origin of the receptors is a woman aged 25 to 45 with Graves' ophthalmopathy.

In its sample, this clonotype was seen many times. The chain combines TRBV6-5 with TRBJ1-2; D perhaps matches TRBD1 (5 bases). This CDR3 contains 13 residues. Germline V gives CDR1 MNHEY, CDR2 SVGAGI. V was cut by 2 bases and J by 1 base, with 5 bases left in between. The CDR3 here is CASSYDSNYGYTF. The CDR3 DNA follows: TGTGCCAGCAGTTACGACAGTAACTATGGCTACACCTTC.

This clonotype was seen a few times. CDR3 nucleotides: TGCGCCAGCAGCCAAGACAGGGCCCCCCTCTACGAGCAGTACTTC. Translated, it gives CASSQDRAPLYEQYF. The chain recombines TRBV4-1 with TRBJ2-7; D might be TRBD1 (5 bases). Trimming stripped 0 bases from V and 3 bases from J, with 12 bases between. CDR3 length: 15 residues. The germline gives CDR1 MGHRA, CDR2 YSYEKL.

This chain joins TRBV20-1 and TRBJ2-7; a possible D gene is TRBD2 (7 bases). Germline lookup yields CDR1 DFQATT and CDR2 SNEGSKA (reference sequence). Trimming took 2 bases from V and 2 from J, leaving 16 bases between them. CDR3 length: 15 amino acids. CDR3 loop: CSARMFGGRTYEQYF. The CDR3 DNA sequence: TGCAGTGCTAGAATGTTCGGGGGGCGTACCTACGAGCAGTACTTC.

This clonotype was seen only a few times. This chain links TRBV28 with TRBJ1-5; maybe TRBD1 (5 bases). From germline, CDR1 is MDHEN and CDR2 SYDVKM. V was clipped by 5 bases and J by 3 bases, with 14 bases between them. The CDR3 length is 15 residues. DNA of the CDR3: TGTGCCAGCAGTCTAACAGGTAGACTCAATCAGCCCCAGCATTTT. Translation: CASSLTGRLNQPQHF.

The table lists this clonotype with many counts. V is TRBV11-3 and J is TRBJ2-2; D is unresolved. V lost 4 bases to trimming and J lost 0 bases, with 9 bases between them. CDR1 is SGHNT, CDR2 YENEEA, per germline. The CDR3 has 15 residues. The CDR3 spells CASSSGRANTGELFF. The DNA of the CDR3 is TGTGCCAGCAGCTCCGGGCGCGCGAACACCGGGGAGCTGTTTTTT.

In regard to this clonotype: A read error is possible here, since a much larger clone lies one base away. This chain links TRBV29-1 with TRBJ2-7; 12 nucleotides match TRBD1. Germline CDR1 is SQVTM and CDR2 is ANQGSEA. J gave up 13 bases and V 4 bases, and 14 bases lay outside the gene matches. The CDR3 sequence is 14 residues long. The DNA of the CDR3 is TGCAGCGTTGCGCCGGGACAGGGGGCTGGGGTGCATTACTTC. This codes for CSVAPGQGAGVHYF.